Listed here are 27 T cell receptor beta chains from one sample, sequenced in a study of shared clonotypes between healthy human individuals. Profiling relied on immunoSEQ multiplex PCR, and the TCRdb table lists in-frame clones only, not all of them. The profile shows some 2,100,000 clones, just over 90% of them singletons. Naive CD8 cells, CD45RO-negative and positively selected for CCR7, excluded terminally differentiated effector memory CD45RA+ cells. The specimen was naive CD8+ T cells from PBMCs. Receptors were obtained from a man aged 18 to 30 in good health. Some clones in this sample may be carry-over from other donors' samples.

The rearrangement uses TRBV27 and TRBJ1-1; 7 nucleotides match TRBD1. Trimming removed 4 bases from V and 6 bases from J; junction bases left unmatched: 5. The CDR3 is made up of 13 amino acids. Germline CDR1 and CDR2: MNHEY and SMNVEV (reference sequence). CDR3 loop: CASSSPTGSEAFF. The CDR3 coding sequence is TGTGCCAGCAGTTCCCCGACAGGGTCTGAAGCTTTCTTT.

This chain connects TRBV30 to TRBJ2-5; TRBD1 agrees at 8 bases. The germline V gene encodes CDR1 GTSNPN and CDR2 SVGIG (reference sequence). Unmatched junction bases numbered 8, after V lost 0 bases and J lost 5 bases. The CDR3 has 15 amino acids. This chain's CDR3 is CAWSVVQGARETQYF. CDR3 sequence (DNA): TGTGCCTGGAGTGTAGTCCAGGGGGCGCGGGAGACCCAGTACTTC.

J is TRBJ2-5 and V is TRBV25-1; no reliable D call. The CDR3 spans 13 residues. Germline assignment: CDR1 MGHDK and CDR2 SYGVNS. Trimming shortened V by 6 bases and J by 3 bases, and 11 bases separated the two germline ends. CDR3 amino acids: CASRGSGEETQYF. The CDR3 DNA sequence: TGTGCCAGCAGGGGGTCTGGCGAAGAGACCCAGTACTTC.

A note on this clone: The same CDR3 is also encoded by other DNA sequences in this sample. J is TRBJ2-7 and V is TRBV6-5; tentative D call: TRBD1 (6 bases). The CDR3 has 13 amino acids. The germline CDR1 and CDR2 sequences are MNHEY and SVGAGI. V lost 5 bases and J lost 0, with 8 bases in between. The CDR3 region has the DNA TGTGCCAGCAGTCCGGACAGCTCCTACGAGCAGTACTTC. Translation: CASSPDSSYEQYF.

The chain combines TRBV11-2 with TRBJ1-3; D not certain. Germline V gene sequence: CDR1 SGHAT, CDR2 FQNNGV. The CDR3 contains 16 residues. Trimming took off 0 bases at V and 0 bases at J, with 9 bases between the two ends. The CDR3 spells CASSLDGKLSGNTIYF. The CDR3 nucleotides are TGTGCCAGCAGCTTAGATGGGAAACTCTCTGGAAACACCATATATTTT.

This chain joins TRBV27 and TRBJ2-7; 8 positions agree with TRBD2. The junction had 9 bases not matched to a gene; V was cut back by 5 bases and J by 3 bases. The CDR3 loop spans 15 amino acids. The germline V gene encodes CDR1 MNHEY and CDR2 SMNVEV (reference sequence). Here the CDR3 DNA reads TGTGCCAGCAGTCCCACCGCCGCGGGAGGCTACGAGCAGTACTTC. As protein: CASSPTAAGGYEQYF.

The rearrangement links TRBV5-6 to TRBJ2-7, with a tentative D call TRBD1 (5 bases). The germline V gene encodes CDR1 SGHDT and CDR2 YYEEEE. The V end was cut by 2 bases, the J end by 3 bases, with 12 bases between. This CDR3 comprises 14 residues. CDR3 DNA: TGTGCCAGCAGCTTTTGGGGCGGCTTCTACGAGCAGTACTTC. Translating it yields CASSFWGGFYEQYF.

As to this clone: Relative to the germline gene, one junction end is altered; a read error may explain this. The chain links TRBV29-1 to TRBJ2-7; 9 nucleotides align to TRBD1. The CDR3 spans 12 residues. From germline, CDR1 is SQVTM and CDR2 ANQGSEA. The CDR3 nucleotides read TGCAGCGTATTAGGGACAGGGTACGGGCAGTACTTC. It specifies CSVLGTGYGQYF.

This clone occurred once. The V call is TRBV21-1, the J call TRBJ2-3; no DNA check was done on the table's D call, TRBD2. TRBV21-1 is tagged as a pseudogene. The CDR3 extends over 14 amino acids. This chain's CDR3 is CASSTPRCTDTQYF. As DNA, the CDR3 is TGTGCCAGCAGCACCCCCCGGTGCACAGATACGCAGTATTTT.

The CDR3 sequence is CASSHEKRTGTYEQYF. The CDR3 region has the DNA TGTGCCAGCAGTCACGAGAAAAGGACAGGAACCTACGAGCAGTACTTC. This sequence joins TRBV27 and TRBJ2-7; 7 bases align to TRBD1. J gave up 2 bases and V 5 bases, and 12 bases lay outside the gene matches. Per the germline V gene, CDR1 is MNHEY and CDR2 is SMNVEV (reference sequence). The length of the CDR3 is 16 residues.

This clone was detected only a few times. The rearrangement uses TRBV27 and TRBJ1-1; D is uncertain. CDR1 is MNHEY and CDR2 is SMNVEV in the germline V gene (reference sequence). There are 13 residues in the CDR3. V lost 5 bases, J lost 3 bases, and 10 bases lay in between. The DNA of the CDR3 is TGTGCCAGCAGTCGTTTATCAGACACTGAAGCTTTCTTT. As protein: CASSRLSDTEAFF.

The rearrangement links TRBV12-2 to TRBJ1-5; the D call in the table, TRBD1, was not verified against the DNA. TRBV12-2 is a recognized pseudogene. The CDR3 totals 16 residues. DNA of the CDR3: TGTGCAAGTCGCCGGGACAGGGGGTCCGACAATCAGCCCCAGCATTTT. It translates to CASRRDRGSDNQPQHF.

The chain couples TRBV10-3 to TRBJ2-7, with D maybe TRBD2 (5 bases). Germline V gives CDR1 ENHRY, CDR2 SYGVKD. V lost 7 bases, J lost 1 base, and 17 bases lay in between. This CDR3 is built from 15 residues. This CDR3 reads CAITRFSSGSYEQYF. The CDR3 DNA reads TGTGCCATCACCCGTTTCTCCTCGGGATCCTACGAGCAGTACTTC.

The chain carries TRBV4-3 and TRBJ1-2; weak D call: TRBD1 (5 bases). This CDR3 is 14 amino acids long. V lost 4 bases and J lost 6, with 15 bases in between. Looked up from germline, CDR1 is LGHNA and CDR2 is YSLEER. For the CDR3, the DNA is TGCGCCAGCAGCCTCCTAGGATTGGGGGATGGCTACACCTTC. Translation gives CASSLLGLGDGYTF.

The chain combines TRBV7-9 with TRBJ2-7, with TRBD1 identical over 7 bases. V trimming: 5 bases; J trimming: 4 bases; junction bases outside the gene matches: 8. The CDR3 is made up of 14 amino acids. Germline V gene data show CDR1 as SEHNR and CDR2 as FQNEAQ (reference sequence). The CDR3 sequence is CASSPPTGMYEQYF. In DNA form, the CDR3 reads TGTGCCAGCAGCCCCCCGACAGGGATGTACGAGCAGTACTTC.

This clone showed up just once. Other nucleotide sequences from this sample produce the same CDR3. The chain is built from TRBV28 and TRBJ2-7; 10 bases match TRBD2. J gave up 2 bases and V 5 bases, and 3 bases lay outside the gene matches. Germline V gene lookup returns CDR1 MDHEN and CDR2 SYDVKM. This CDR3 spans 14 amino acids. The CDR3 DNA reads TGTGCCAGCAGTCCCGGACTAGCGGCCTACGAGCAGTACTTC. Its protein product is CASSPGLAAYEQYF. Complete variable domain (other parts from reference TRBV28 and TRBJ2-7): DVKVTQSSRYLVKRTGEKVFLECVQDMDHENMFWYRQDPGLGLRLIYFSYDVKMKEKGDIPEGYSVSREKKERFSLILESASTNQTSMYLCASSPGLAAYEQYFGPGTRLTVT.

The V call is TRBV7-9, the J call TRBJ1-1; D is ambiguous. This CDR3 is 11 amino acids long. The germline V gene has CDR1 SEHNR and CDR2 FQNEAQ (reference sequence). Trimming left V 4 bases short and J 6 bases short, with 6 bases between. CDR3 amino acids: CASSSVPEAFF. Written as DNA, the CDR3 is TGTGCCAGCAGCTCAGTCCCTGAAGCTTTCTTT.

This clone was detected only once. The gene calls are TRBV6-1 and TRBJ2-1; 9 bases line up with TRBD2. CDR1 MNHNS and CDR2 SASEGT come from the germline V gene. The CDR3 runs to 15 residues. Trimming at V came to 7 bases and at J to 4 bases, leaving 8 bases not matched to a gene. For the CDR3, the DNA is TGTGCCAGCAACACTGGCGGGAGGGTATACAATGAGCAGTTCTTC. Protein: CASNTGGRVYNEQFF.

This clone was counted a few times. The chain couples TRBV2 to TRBJ1-5; TRBD1 is a possible D gene (6 bases). V gave up 3 bases and J gave up 8 bases, with 8 bases separating them. Germline assignment: CDR1 SNHLY and CDR2 FYNNEI. CDR3 size: 12 residues. The CDR3 protein is CASSDRGKPQHF. The CDR3 DNA reads TGTGCCAGCAGTGACAGGGGCAAGCCCCAGCATTTT.

V gene TRBV11-2 combines with J gene TRBJ2-1; no reliable D call. The CDR3 totals 14 residues. Between the trimmed V and J ends, which lost 1 base and 4 bases, there was a span of 8 bases. Germline V gene data show CDR1 as SGHAT and CDR2 as FQNNGV. CDR3 DNA sequence: TGTGCCAGCAGCTTAGCGGACCGTTACAATGAGCAGTTCTTC. As protein: CASSLADRYNEQFF.

The chain is built from TRBV4-3 and TRBJ2-1; tentative D call: TRBD1 (6 bases). Germline V gene data show CDR1 as LGHNA and CDR2 as YSLEER. The germline V and J ends were trimmed by 0 bases and 4 bases, with 13 bases remaining between them. This CDR3 comprises 16 residues. In DNA form, the CDR3 reads TGCGCCAGCAGCCAAGATTTCGGACAGAGATACAATGAGCAGTTCTTC. It yields the protein CASSQDFGQRYNEQFF.

The rearrangement uses TRBV4-1 and TRBJ2-7; 8 nucleotides line up with TRBD2. Trimming at V came to 1 base and at J to 2 bases, leaving 4 bases not matched to a gene. The CDR3 totals 15 residues. Germline CDR1 and CDR2: MGHRA and YSYEKL. The CDR3 reads CASSQVGGGPYEQYF. The CDR3 bases are TGCGCCAGCAGCCAAGTGGGCGGGGGGCCCTACGAGCAGTACTTC.

The chain recombines TRBV4-3 with TRBJ2-3; 10 bases fit TRBD2. J was trimmed by 3 bases and V by 0 bases; bases with no gene match: 9. The CDR3 extends over 18 amino acids. The V gene's germline CDR1 is LGHNA and CDR2 YSLEER. The CDR3 nucleotides read TGCGCCAGCAGCCAAGATCCTAGCGGGAGTGTCGGTACAGATACGCAGTATTTT. Translation gives CASSQDPSGSVGTDTQYF.

Turning to this clone: Other DNA sequences within the sample encode an identical CDR3. This chain links TRBV29-1 with TRBJ2-7; 8 positions match TRBD1. Germline-derived CDR1 and CDR2 are SQVTM and ANQGSEA. Trimming at V came to 5 bases and at J to 3 bases, leaving 3 bases not matched to a gene. This CDR3 is built from 12 residues. CDR3 in amino acids: CSVPGTGYEQYF. In DNA form, the CDR3 reads TGCAGCGTTCCCGGGACAGGCTACGAGCAGTACTTC.

The V gene is TRBV5-6, the J gene TRBJ2-1; D call uncertain. The germline V gene has CDR1 SGHDT and CDR2 YYEEEE. V lost 0 bases and J 10 bases, leaving 11 bases between the germline ends. This CDR3 has 13 amino acids. This chain's CDR3 is CASSLDVLHEQFF. DNA for the CDR3: TGTGCCAGCAGCTTGGACGTATTGCACGAGCAGTTCTTC.

This sequence joins TRBV28 and TRBJ2-7, with 8 bases that match TRBD2. J was trimmed by 7 bases and V by 7 bases; bases with no gene match: 9. CDR1 and CDR2 from the germline V gene are MDHEN and SYDVKM. The CDR3 is made up of 13 amino acids. As DNA, the CDR3 is TGTGCCAGCACACAACGCGGGGGGCTAGAGCAGTACTTC. Encoded protein: CASTQRGGLEQYF. Supplemented by reference TRBV28 and TRBJ2-7, the full variable domain reads DVKVTQSSRYLVKRTGEKVFLECVQDMDHENMFWYRQDPGLGLRLIYFSYDVKMKEKGDIPEGYSVSREKKERFSLILESASTNQTSMYLCASTQRGGLEQYFGPGTRLTVT.

This chain links TRBV11-2 with TRBJ1-4; a possible D gene is TRBD1 (5 bases). This CDR3 has 15 amino acids. Between the trimmed V and J ends, which lost 5 bases and 4 bases, there was a span of 14 bases. CDR1 is SGHAT and CDR2 is FQNNGV in the germline V gene. This CDR3 is CASSGRQRFNEKLFF. In nucleotides, the CDR3 is TGTGCCAGCAGCGGGCGACAGCGTTTTAATGAAAAACTGTTTTTT.